The sequence of this T cell receptor beta chain was determined in a study of blood T cell repertoires in COVID-19. TCRdb's table, derived via immunoSEQ multiplex PCR, lists solely in-frame clones and lacks some. The sample records under 300,000 clones, more than 65% being singletons. With 2 bases removed from V and 5 bases from J, the gap between germline ends came to 12 bases. In germline, CDR1 is LGHDT, CDR2 YNNKEL (reference sequence). CDR3 size: 14 residues. The sample consisted of peripheral blood. The V gene is TRBV3-1 (or the pseudogene TRBV3-2), the J gene TRBJ1-2; D ambiguous. The source of this sequence is a woman aged 40 to 50 who had recovered from COVID-19. CDR3 amino acids: CASSQNSATYGYTF. CDR3 DNA: TGTGCCAGCAGCCAAAACTCTGCCACTTATGGCTACACCTTC.